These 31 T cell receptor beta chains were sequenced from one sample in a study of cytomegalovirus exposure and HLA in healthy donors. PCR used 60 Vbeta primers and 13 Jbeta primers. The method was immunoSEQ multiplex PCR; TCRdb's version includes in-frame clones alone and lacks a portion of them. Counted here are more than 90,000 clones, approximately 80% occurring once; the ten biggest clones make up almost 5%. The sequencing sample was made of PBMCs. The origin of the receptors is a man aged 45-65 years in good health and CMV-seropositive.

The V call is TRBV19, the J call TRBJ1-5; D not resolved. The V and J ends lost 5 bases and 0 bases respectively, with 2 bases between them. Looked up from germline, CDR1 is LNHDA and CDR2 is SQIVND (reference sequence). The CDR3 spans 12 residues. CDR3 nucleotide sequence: TGTGCCAGTAGTTATAGCAATCAGCCCCAGCATTTT. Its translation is CASSYSNQPQHF. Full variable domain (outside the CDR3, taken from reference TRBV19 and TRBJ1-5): DGGITQSPKYLFRKEGQNVTLSCEQNLNHDAMYWYRQDPGQGLRLIYYSQIVNDFQKGDIAEGYSVSREKKESFPLTVTSAQKNPTAFYLCASSYSNQPQHFGDGTRLSIL.

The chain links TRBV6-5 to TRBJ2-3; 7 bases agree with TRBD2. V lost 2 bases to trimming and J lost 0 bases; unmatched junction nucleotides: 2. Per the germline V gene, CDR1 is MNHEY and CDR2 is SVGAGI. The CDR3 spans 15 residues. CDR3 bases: TGTGCCAGCAGTTACAGGCGGGGGAGCACAGATACGCAGTATTTT. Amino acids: CASSYRRGSTDTQYF.

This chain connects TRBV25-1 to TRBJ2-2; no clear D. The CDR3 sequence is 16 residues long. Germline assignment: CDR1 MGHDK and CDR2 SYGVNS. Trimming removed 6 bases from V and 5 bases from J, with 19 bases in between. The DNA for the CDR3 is TGTGCCAGCAGCAAGTACACCTTAAGTAAAACCGGGGAGCTGTTTTTT. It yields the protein CASSKYTLSKTGELFF.

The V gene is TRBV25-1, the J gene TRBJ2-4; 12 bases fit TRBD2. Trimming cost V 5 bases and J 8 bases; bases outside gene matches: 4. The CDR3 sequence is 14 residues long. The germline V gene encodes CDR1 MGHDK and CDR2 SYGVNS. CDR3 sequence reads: CASSLAGGQDIQYF. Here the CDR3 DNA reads TGTGCCAGCAGTCTAGCGGGGGGGCAGGACATTCAGTACTTC.

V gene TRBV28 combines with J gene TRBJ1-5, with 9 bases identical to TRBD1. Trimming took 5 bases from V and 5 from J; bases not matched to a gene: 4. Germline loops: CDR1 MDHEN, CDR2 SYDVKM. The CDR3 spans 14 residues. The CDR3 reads CASSKDRGDQPQHF. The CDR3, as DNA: TGTGCCAGCAGTAAGGACAGGGGAGATCAGCCCCAGCATTTT. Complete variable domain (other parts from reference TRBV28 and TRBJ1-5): DVKVTQSSRYLVKRTGEKVFLECVQDMDHENMFWYRQDPGLGLRLIYFSYDVKMKEKGDIPEGYSVSREKKERFSLILESASTNQTSMYLCASSKDRGDQPQHFGDGTRLSIL.

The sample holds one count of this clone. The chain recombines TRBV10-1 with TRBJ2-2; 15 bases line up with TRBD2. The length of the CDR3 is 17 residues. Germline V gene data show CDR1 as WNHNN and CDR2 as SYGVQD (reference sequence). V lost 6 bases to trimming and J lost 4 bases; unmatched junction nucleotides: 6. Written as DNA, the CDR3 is TGCGCCAGCAGCGCCGGGACTAGCGGGAGGACCACCGGGGAGCTGTTTTTT. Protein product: CASSAGTSGRTTGELFF.

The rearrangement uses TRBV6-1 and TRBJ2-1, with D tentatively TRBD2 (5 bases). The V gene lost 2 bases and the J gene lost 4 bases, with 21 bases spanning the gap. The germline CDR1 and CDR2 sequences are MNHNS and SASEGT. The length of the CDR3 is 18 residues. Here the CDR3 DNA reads TGTGCCAGCAGTGAAAGCGGTGCGTCGGACTCTCGGTACAATGAGCAGTTCTTC. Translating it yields CASSESGASDSRYNEQFF.

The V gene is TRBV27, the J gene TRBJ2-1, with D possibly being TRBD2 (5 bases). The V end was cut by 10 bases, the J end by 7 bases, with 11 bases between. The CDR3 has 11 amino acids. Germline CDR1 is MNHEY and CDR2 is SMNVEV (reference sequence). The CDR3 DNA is TGTGCCACCGCGAGGGATAATGAGCAGTTCTTC. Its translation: CATARDNEQFF.

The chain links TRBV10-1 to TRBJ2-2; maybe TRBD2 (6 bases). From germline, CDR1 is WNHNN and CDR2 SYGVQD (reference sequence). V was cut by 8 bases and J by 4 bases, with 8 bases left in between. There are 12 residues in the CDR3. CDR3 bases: TGCGCCAGCCAGACTAGCACCGGGGAGCTGTTTTTT. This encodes CASQTSTGELFF.

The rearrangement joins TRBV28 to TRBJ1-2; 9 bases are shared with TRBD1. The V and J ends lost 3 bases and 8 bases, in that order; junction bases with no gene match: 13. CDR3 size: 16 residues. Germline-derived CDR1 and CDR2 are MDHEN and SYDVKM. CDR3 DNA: TGTGCCAGCAGTTTTGGAACAGGGGGCGAGTGGGTCGGCTACACCTTC. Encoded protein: CASSFGTGGEWVGYTF.

In DNA form, the CDR3 reads TGTGCCAGCAGTGTCAGGGAGACCCAGTACTTC. Protein: CASSVRETQYF. This chain uses TRBV2 with TRBJ2-5, with D hard to call. Trimming stripped 4 bases from V and 5 bases from J, with 5 bases between. This CDR3 spans 11 amino acids. Per the germline V gene, CDR1 is SNHLY and CDR2 is FYNNEI.

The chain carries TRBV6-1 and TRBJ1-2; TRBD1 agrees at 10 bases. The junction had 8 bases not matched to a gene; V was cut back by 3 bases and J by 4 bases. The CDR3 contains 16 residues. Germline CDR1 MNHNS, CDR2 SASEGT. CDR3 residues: CASSEGQGPGGYGYTF. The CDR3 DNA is TGTGCCAGCAGTGAGGGACAGGGGCCTGGGGGCTATGGCTACACCTTC.

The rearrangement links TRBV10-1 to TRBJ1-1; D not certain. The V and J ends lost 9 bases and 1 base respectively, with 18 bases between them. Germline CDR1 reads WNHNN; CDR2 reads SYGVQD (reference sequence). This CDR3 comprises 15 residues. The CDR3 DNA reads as TGCGCCAGACCCGGAGAGAGGCATGGGAACACTGAAGCTTTCTTT. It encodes CARPGERHGNTEAFF.

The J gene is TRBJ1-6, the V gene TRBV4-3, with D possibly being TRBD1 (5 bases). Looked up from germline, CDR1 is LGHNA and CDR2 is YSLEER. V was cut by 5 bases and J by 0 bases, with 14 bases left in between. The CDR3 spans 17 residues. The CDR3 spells CASSMGRGSSYNSPLHF. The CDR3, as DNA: TGCGCCAGCAGCATGGGGCGGGGAAGCTCCTATAATTCACCCCTCCACTTT.

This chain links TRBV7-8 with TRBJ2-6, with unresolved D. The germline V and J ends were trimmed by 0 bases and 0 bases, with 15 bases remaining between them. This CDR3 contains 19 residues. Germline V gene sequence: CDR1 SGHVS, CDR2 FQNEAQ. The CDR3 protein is CASSLARWVRSSGANVLTF. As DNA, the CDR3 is TGTGCCAGCAGCTTAGCGCGGTGGGTCAGAAGCTCTGGGGCCAACGTCCTGACTTTC. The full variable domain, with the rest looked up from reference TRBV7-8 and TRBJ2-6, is GAGVSQSPRYKVAKRGQDVALRCDPISGHVSLFWYQQALGQGPEFLTYFQNEAQLDKSGLPSDRFFAERPEGSVSTLKIQRTQQEDSAVYLCASSLARWVRSSGANVLTFGAGSRLTVL.

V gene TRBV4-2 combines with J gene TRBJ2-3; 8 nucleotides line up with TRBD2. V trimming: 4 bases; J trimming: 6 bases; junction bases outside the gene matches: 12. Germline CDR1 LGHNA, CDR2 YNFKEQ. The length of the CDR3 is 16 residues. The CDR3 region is CASSLGSGGQQDTQYF. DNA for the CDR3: TGTGCCAGCAGCCTCGGCTCGGGAGGGCAGCAGGATACGCAGTATTTT.

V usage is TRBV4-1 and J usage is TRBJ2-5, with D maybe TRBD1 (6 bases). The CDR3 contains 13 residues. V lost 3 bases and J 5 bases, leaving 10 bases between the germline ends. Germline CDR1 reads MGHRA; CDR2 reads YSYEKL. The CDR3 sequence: CASSHRGPETQYF. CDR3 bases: TGCGCCAGCAGCCACAGGGGTCCGGAGACCCAGTACTTC.

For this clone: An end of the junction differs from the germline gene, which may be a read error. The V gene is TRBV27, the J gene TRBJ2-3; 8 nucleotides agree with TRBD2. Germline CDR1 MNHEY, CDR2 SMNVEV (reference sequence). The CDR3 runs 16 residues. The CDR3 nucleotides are TGTGCCAGCAGCTTATTAGGCCGGGGGGGGGAAGATACGCAGTATTTT. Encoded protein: CASSLLGRGGEDTQYF.

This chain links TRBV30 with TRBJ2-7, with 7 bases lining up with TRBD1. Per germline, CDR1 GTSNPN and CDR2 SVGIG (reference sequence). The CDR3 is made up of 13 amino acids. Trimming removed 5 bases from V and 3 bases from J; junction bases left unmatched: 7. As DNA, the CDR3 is TGTGCCTGGGAGCCGGGACAGAGCTACGAGCAGTACTTC. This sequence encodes CAWEPGQSYEQYF.

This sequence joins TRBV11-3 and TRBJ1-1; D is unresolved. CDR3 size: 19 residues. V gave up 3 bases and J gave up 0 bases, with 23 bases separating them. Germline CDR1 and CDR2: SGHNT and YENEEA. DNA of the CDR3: TGTGCCAGCAGCTTTTTTAACTCCGGTTATAGCCCTATGAACACTGAAGCTTTCTTT. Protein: CASSFFNSGYSPMNTEAFF.

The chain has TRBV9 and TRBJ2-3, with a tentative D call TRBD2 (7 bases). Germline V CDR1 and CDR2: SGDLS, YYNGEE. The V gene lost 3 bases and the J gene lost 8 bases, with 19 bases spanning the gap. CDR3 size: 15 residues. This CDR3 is CASSGGAGAGITQYF. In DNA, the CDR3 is TGTGCCAGCAGCGGGGGGGCGGGAGCTGGTATTACGCAGTATTTT.

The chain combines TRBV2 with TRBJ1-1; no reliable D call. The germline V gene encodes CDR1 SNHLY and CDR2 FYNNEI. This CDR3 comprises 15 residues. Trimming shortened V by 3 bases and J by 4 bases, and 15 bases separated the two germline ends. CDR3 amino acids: CASSEFRVRGTEAFF. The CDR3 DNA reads TGTGCCAGCAGTGAGTTCCGGGTACGTGGCACTGAAGCTTTCTTT.

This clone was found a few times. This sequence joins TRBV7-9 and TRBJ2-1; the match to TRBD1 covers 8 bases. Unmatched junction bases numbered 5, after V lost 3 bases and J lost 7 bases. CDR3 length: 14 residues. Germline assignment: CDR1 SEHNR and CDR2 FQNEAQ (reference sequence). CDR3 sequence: CASSFRQGWNEQFF. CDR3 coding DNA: TGTGCCAGCAGCTTTCGACAGGGGTGGAATGAGCAGTTCTTC.

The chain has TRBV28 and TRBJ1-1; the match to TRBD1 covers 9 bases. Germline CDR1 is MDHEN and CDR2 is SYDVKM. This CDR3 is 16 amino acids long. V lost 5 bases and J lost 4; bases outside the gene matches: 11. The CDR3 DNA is TGTGCCAGCAGTCTCCGACAGGGGGTTTATTCCACTGAAGCTTTCTTT. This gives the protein CASSLRQGVYSTEAFF.

This CDR3 reads CASSLPSVDTQYF. DNA of the CDR3: TGTGCCAGCAGTTTACCGTCCGTGGATACGCAGTATTTT. The rearrangement joins TRBV28 to TRBJ2-3; D unresolved. The germline V and J ends were trimmed by 2 bases and 6 bases, with 9 bases remaining between them. CDR3 length equals 13 residues. CDR1 and CDR2 from the germline V gene are MDHEN and SYDVKM.

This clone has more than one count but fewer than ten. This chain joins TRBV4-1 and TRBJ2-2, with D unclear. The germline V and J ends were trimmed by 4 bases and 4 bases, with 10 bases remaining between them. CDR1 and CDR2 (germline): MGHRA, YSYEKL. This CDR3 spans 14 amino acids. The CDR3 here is CASSRERSTGELFF. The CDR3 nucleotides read TGCGCCAGCAGCCGCGAACGTAGCACCGGGGAGCTGTTTTTT.

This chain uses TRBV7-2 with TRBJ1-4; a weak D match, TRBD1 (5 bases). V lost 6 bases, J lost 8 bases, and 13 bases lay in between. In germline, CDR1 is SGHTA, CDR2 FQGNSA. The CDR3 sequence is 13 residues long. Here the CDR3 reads CASRGPAGEKLFF. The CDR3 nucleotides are TGTGCCAGCAGGGGGCCGGCAGGCGAAAAACTGTTTTTT.

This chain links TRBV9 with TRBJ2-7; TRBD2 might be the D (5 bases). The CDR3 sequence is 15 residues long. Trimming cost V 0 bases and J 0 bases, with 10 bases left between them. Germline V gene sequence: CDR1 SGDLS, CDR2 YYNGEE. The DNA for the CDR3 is TGTGCCAGCAGCGTAGGTATAGGGAGCTCCTACGAGCAGTACTTC. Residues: CASSVGIGSSYEQYF.

The CDR3, as DNA: TGCGCCAGCACTTTCGATACAGGGTGGCCTGAAGCTTTCTTT. It codes for CASTFDTGWPEAFF. This chain links TRBV5-1 with TRBJ1-1, with D perhaps TRBD1 (6 bases). Trimming pared 6 bases from V and 6 bases from J, leaving 18 bases between. Per germline, CDR1 SGHRS and CDR2 YFSETQ. The CDR3 runs to 14 residues.

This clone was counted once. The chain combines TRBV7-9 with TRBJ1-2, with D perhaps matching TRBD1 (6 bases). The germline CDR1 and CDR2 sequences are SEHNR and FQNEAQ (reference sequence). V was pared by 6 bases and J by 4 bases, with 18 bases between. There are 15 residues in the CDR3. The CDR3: CASRRPGEGPYGYTF. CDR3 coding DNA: TGTGCCAGCAGACGACCAGGGGAGGGGCCCTATGGCTACACCTTC. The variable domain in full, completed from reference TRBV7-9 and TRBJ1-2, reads DTGVSQNPRHKITKRGQNVTFRCDPISEHNRLYWYRQTLGQGPEFLTYFQNEAQLEKSRLLSDRFSAERPKGSFSTLEIQRTEQGDSAMYLCASRRPGEGPYGYTFGSGTRLTVV.

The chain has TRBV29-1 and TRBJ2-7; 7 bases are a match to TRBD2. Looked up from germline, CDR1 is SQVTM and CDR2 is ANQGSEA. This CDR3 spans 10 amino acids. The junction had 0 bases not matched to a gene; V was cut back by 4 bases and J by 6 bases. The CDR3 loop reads CSVGEGEQYF. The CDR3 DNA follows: TGCAGCGTTGGGGAGGGCGAGCAGTACTTC.